Included here is one TCR beta chain sequence, with context. The antigen remains undetermined. The source of the sample is a study of CD8 T cells in ankylosing spondylitis. Germline V CDR1 and CDR2: LNHNV, YYDKDF (reference sequence). The CDR3 loop spans 14 amino acids. Trimming removed 4 bases at V and 2 bases at J, with 10 bases between. Using quantitative 5'-RACE with molecular barcodes, the authors made TCR beta libraries. From the 5' RACE reads, TCRdb called clonotypes with MiXCR, one entry per CDR3 protein. The sample has under 250,000 distinct CDR3 sequences, 25% to 30% seen once. The study, taken as a whole, reports: A motif in TCR beta, a set of under ten highly homologous variants, appeared characteristic of ankylosing spondylitis blood.

The sequenced material came from blood, either unsorted or a sorted T cell fraction (not recorded which). The receptor was isolated from a male donor with ankylosing spondylitis or in good health (not recorded which). The rearrangement uses TRBV15 and TRBJ2-3; weak D call: TRBD1 (6 bases). CDR3 protein: CATSTGQATDTQYF. The CDR3 DNA reads as TGTGCCACCAGCACGGGACAAGCCACAGATACGCAGTATTTT.